This record covers a single T cell receptor (beta chain). Its antigen is currently unknown. These data are taken from a study of shared clonotypes between healthy human individuals. Sequencing used immunoSEQ multiplex PCR; TCRdb keeps in-frame clones, though not all of them. The repertoire holds about a million clones, roughly 75% seen once, with approximately 1.5% in the top ten. All donors were Caucasian adults living in Nashville, Tennessee. CDR1 is MNHNS and CDR2 is SASEGT in the germline V gene. The CDR3 extends over 13 amino acids. Trimming at V came to 8 bases and at J to 6 bases, leaving 9 bases not matched to a gene. Study-wide findings and caveats: The study generally estimated greater richness for naive than memory subsets. For sorted subsets, rarefaction showed incomplete sequencing despite large depth.

The gene calls are TRBV6-1 and TRBJ2-7; TRBD1 agrees at 8 bases. The specimen sequenced was memory CD4+ T cells sorted from blood. The subset: CD45RA-negative fraction. The sequence derives from a man aged 18 to 30 in good health. The CDR3 here is CASGWTGKGEQYF. Here the CDR3 DNA reads TGTGCCAGCGGATGGACAGGGAAGGGCGAGCAGTACTTC.